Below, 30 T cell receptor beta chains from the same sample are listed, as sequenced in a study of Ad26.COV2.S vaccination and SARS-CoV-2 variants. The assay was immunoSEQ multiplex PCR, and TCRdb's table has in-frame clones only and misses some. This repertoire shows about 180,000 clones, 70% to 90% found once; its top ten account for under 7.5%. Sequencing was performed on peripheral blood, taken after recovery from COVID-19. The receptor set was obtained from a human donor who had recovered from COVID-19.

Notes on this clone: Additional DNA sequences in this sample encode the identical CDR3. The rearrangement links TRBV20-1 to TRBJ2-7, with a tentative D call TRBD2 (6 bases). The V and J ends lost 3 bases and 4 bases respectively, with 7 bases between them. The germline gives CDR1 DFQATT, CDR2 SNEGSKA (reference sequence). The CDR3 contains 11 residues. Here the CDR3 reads CSASGGYEQYF. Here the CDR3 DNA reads TGCAGTGCTAGCGGGGGTTACGAGCAGTACTTC.

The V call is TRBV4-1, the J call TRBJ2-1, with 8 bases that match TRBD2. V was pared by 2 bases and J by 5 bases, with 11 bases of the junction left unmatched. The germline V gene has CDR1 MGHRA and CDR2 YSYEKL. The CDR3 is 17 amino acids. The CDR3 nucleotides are TGCGCCAGCAGCCAATTTGGTGTACTAGCGGCTCACAATGAGCAGTTCTTC. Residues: CASSQFGVLAAHNEQFF.

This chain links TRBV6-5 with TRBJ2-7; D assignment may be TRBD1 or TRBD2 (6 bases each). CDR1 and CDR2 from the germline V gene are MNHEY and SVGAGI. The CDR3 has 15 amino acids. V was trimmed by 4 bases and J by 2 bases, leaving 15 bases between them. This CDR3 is CASSWGLEGAYEQYF. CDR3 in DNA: TGTGCCAGCAGTTGGGGATTGGAGGGGGCCTACGAGCAGTACTTC.

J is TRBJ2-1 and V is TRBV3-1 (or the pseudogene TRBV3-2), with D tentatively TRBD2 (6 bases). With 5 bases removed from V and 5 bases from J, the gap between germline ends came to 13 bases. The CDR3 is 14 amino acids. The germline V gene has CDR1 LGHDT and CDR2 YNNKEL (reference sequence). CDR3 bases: TGTGCCAGCAGCGCGGGGCGCAAGAACAATGAGCAGTTCTTC. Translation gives CASSAGRKNNEQFF.

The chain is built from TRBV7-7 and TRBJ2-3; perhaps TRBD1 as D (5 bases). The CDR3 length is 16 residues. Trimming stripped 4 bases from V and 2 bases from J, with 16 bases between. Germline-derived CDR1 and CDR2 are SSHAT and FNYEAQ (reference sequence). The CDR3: CASSSLGPRATDTQYF. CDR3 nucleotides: TGTGCCAGCAGCTCCCTCGGGCCCAGGGCCACAGATACGCAGTATTTT.

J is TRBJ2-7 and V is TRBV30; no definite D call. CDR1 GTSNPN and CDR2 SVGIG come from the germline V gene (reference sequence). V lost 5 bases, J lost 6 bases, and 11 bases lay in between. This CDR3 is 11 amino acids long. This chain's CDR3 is CAWDQEGEQYF. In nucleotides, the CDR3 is TGTGCCTGGGATCAAGAAGGCGAGCAGTACTTC.

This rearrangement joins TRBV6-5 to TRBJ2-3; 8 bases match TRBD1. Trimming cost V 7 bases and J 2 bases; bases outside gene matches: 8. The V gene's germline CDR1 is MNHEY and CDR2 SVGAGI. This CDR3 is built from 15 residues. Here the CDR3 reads CASTRDRPYTDTQYF. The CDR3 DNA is TGTGCCAGCACCCGGGACAGGCCATACACAGATACGCAGTATTTT.

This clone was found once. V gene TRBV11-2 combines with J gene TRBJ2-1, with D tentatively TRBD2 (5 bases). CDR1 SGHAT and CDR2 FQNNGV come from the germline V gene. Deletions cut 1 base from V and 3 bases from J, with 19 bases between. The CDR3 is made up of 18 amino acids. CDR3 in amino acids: CASSLGGPLFSLYNEQFF. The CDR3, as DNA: TGTGCCAGCAGCTTAGGCGGGCCCCTCTTCTCCCTCTACAATGAGCAGTTCTTC.

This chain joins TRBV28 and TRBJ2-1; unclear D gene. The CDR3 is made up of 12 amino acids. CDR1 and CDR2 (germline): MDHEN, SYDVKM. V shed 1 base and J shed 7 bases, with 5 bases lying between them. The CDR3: CASSLSGNEQFF. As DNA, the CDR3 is TGTGCCAGCAGTTTATCGGGTAATGAGCAGTTCTTC.

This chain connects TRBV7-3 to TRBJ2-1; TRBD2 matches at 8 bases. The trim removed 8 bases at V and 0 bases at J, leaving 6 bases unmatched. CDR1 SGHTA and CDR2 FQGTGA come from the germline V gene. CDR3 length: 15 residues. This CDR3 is CASSPGGSSYNEQFF. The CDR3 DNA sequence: TGTGCCAGCTCCCCGGGGGGGAGCTCCTACAATGAGCAGTTCTTC.

The CDR3 region is CASSLGGSYGYTF. Written as DNA, the CDR3 is TGTGCCAGCAGTTTGGGGGGAAGCTATGGCTACACCTTC. The genes are TRBV27 and TRBJ1-2; TRBD1 is a possible D gene (5 bases). CDR3 length equals 13 residues. V was clipped by 3 bases and J by 4 bases, with 9 bases between them. CDR1 and CDR2 from the germline V gene are MNHEY and SMNVEV (reference sequence).

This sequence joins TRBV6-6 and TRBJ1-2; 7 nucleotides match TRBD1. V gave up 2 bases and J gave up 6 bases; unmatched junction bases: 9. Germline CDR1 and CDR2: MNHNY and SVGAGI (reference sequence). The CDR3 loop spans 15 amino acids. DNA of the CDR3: TGTGCCAGCAGTTACCCCCTACAGGGGAACGATGGCTACACCTTC. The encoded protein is CASSYPLQGNDGYTF.

This CDR3 reads CASSVGQFNEQFF. The CDR3 region has the DNA TGTGCCAGCAGCGTCGGACAGTTCAATGAGCAGTTCTTC. This chain uses TRBV9 with TRBJ2-1; TRBD1 is a possible D gene (6 bases). Between the trimmed V and J ends, which lost 2 bases and 6 bases, there was a span of 9 bases. This CDR3 contains 13 residues. Germline V CDR1 and CDR2: SGDLS, YYNGEE. The entire variable domain, with the rest obtained from reference TRBV9 and TRBJ2-1, is as follows: DSGVTQTPKHLITATGQRVTLRCSPRSGDLSVYWYQQSLDQGLQFLIQYYNGEERAKGNILERFSAQQFPDLHSELNLSSLELGDSALYFCASSVGQFNEQFFGPGTRLTVL.

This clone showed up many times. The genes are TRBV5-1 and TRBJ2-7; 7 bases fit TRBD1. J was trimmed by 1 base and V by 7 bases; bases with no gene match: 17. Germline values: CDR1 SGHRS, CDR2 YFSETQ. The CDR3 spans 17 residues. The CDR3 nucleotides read TGCGCCAGCCGAGAACAGGGGAGTCTCCCCACTTCCTACGAGCAGTACTTC. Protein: CASREQGSLPTSYEQYF.

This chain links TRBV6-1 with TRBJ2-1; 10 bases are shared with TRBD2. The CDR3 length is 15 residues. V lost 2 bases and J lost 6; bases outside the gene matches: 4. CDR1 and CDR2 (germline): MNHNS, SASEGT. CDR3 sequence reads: CASSELAGEVNEQFF. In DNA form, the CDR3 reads TGTGCCAGCAGTGAACTAGCGGGAGAAGTCAATGAGCAGTTCTTC.

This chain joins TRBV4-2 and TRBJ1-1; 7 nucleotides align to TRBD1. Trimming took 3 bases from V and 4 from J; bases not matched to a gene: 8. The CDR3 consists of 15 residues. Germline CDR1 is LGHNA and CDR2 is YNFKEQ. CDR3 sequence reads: CASSQAGGTGTEAFF. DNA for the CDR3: TGTGCCAGCAGCCAGGCAGGGGGGACCGGCACTGAAGCTTTCTTT.

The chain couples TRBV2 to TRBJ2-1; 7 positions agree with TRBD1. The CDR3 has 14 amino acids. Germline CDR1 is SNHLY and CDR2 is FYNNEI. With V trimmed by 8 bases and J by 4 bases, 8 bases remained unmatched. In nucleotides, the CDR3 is TGTGCCAGCCTTTCCGGGACAGATTACAATGAGCAGTTCTTC. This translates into CASLSGTDYNEQFF.

The CDR3 coding sequence is TGTGCCAGCAGCTTAGATAGGGGTTACGAGCAGTACTTC. Translating it yields CASSLDRGYEQYF. The chain uses TRBV11-2 and TRBJ2-7; D may be TRBD1 (5 bases). Trimming pared 0 bases from V and 4 bases from J, leaving 7 bases between. Germline V gives CDR1 SGHAT, CDR2 FQNNGV. This CDR3 is built from 13 residues.

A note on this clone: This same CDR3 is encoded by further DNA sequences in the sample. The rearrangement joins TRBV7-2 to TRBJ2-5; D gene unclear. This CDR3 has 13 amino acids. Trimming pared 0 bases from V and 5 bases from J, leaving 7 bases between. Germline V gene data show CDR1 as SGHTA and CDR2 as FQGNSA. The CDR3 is CASSLARGETQYF. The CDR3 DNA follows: TGTGCCAGCAGCTTAGCGCGTGGTGAGACCCAGTACTTC.

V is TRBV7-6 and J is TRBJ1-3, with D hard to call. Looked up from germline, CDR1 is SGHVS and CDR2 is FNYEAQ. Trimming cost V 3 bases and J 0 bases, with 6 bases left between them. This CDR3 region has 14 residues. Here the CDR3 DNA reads TGTGCCAGCAGCTTCGACATCTCTGGAAACACCATATATTTT. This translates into CASSFDISGNTIYF.

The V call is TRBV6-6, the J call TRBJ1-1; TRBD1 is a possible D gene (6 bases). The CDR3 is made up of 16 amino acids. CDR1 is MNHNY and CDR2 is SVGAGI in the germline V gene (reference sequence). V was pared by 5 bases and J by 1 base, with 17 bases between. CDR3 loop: CASSQRYRAANTEAFF. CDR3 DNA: TGTGCCAGCAGTCAACGTTACAGGGCCGCGAACACTGAAGCTTTCTTT.

The CDR3 bases are TGTGCCAGCAGCTTAGCGCCGGGCAGGGCCTACGAGCAGTACTTC. The encoded protein is CASSLAPGRAYEQYF. V and J are TRBV7-9 and TRBJ2-7, with a tentative D call TRBD1 (5 bases). The V gene's germline CDR1 is SEHNR and CDR2 FQNEAQ (reference sequence). The V and J ends lost 0 bases and 2 bases respectively, with 11 bases between them. The CDR3 is 15 amino acids.

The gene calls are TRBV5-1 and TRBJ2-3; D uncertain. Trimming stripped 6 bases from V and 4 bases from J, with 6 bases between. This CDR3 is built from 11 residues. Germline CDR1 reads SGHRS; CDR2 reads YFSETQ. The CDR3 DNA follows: TGCGCCAGCAAGTTTGCAGATACGCAGTATTTT. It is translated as CASKFADTQYF.

Here the CDR3 DNA reads TGTGCCAGCAGTTTTTTGAGGGGGCGGACTAGCGGCCATTACAATGAGCAGTTCTTC. Residues: CASSFLRGRTSGHYNEQFF. V usage is TRBV27 and J usage is TRBJ2-1; 10 nucleotides agree with TRBD2. The CDR3 loop spans 19 amino acids. V was pared by 3 bases and J by 4 bases, with 15 bases of the junction left unmatched. Germline CDR1 MNHEY, CDR2 SMNVEV (reference sequence).

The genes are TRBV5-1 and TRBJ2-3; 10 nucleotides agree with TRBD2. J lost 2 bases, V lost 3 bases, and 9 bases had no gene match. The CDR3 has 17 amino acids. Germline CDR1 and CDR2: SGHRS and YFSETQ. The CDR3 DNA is TGCGCCAGCAGCTCTCTCCTAGCGGGGGCCGTCACAGATACGCAGTATTTT. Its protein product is CASSSLLAGAVTDTQYF.

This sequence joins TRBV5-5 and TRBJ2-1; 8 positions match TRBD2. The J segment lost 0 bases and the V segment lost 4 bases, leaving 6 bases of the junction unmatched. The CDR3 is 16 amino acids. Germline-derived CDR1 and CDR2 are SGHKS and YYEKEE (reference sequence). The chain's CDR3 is CASSGLAGSSYNEQFF. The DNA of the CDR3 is TGTGCCAGCAGCGGGTTAGCGGGGAGCTCCTACAATGAGCAGTTCTTC.

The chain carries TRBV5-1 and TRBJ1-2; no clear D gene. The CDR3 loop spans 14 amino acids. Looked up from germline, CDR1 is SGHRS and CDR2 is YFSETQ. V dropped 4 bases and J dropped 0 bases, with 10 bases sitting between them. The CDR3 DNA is TGCGCCAGCAGCCACCCCCGGACTAACTATGGCTACACCTTC. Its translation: CASSHPRTNYGYTF.

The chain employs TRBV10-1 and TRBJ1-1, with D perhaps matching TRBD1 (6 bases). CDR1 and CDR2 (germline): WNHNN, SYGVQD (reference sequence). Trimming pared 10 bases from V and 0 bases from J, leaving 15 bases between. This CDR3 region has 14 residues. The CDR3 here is CATSGQIMNTEAFF. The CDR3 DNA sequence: TGCGCCACATCTGGACAGATCATGAACACTGAAGCTTTCTTT.

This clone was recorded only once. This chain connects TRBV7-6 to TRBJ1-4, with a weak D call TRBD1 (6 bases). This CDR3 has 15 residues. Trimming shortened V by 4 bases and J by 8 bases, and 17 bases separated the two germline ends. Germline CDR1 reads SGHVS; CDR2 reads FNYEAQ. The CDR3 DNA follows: TGTGCCAGCAGCTCTTTGGGGGCAAAGGGGGAAAAACTGTTTTTT. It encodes CASSSLGAKGEKLFF.

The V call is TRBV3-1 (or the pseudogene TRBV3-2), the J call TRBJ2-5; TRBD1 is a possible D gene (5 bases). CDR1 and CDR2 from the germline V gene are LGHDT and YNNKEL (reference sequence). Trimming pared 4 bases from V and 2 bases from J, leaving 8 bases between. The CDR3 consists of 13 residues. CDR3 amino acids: CASSRQLQETQYF. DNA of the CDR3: TGTGCCAGCAGCCGACAGTTACAAGAGACCCAGTACTTC.